This T cell receptor beta chain stems from a study of cytomegalovirus exposure and HLA in healthy donors. Study observations and caveats: Analysis was carried out at a later point, and it linked a missense DCLRE1C variant to TCR beta V- and J-gene trimming. Researchers counted approximately 160 TCR beta chains as cytomegalovirus-associated.

Note on this clone: The antigen is unknown.

The PCR made use of 60 Vbeta and 13 Jbeta primers. Profiling relied on immunoSEQ multiplex PCR, and the TCRdb table lists in-frame clones only, not all of them. This table holds 150,000 or so clones, approximately 82% found once. Looked up from germline, CDR1 is WSHSY and CDR2 is SAAADI. The V and J ends lost 2 bases and 4 bases respectively, with 18 bases between them. The CDR3 totals 16 residues. The source of this sequence is a man aged 30-40 years in good health and CMV-seropositive. Sequenced sample: PBMCs. The J gene is TRBJ2-7, the V gene TRBV10-2, with D perhaps matching TRBD2 (7 bases). The CDR3 loop reads CASSEVMEAGAYEQYF. The CDR3 region has the DNA TGCGCCAGCAGTGAGGTGATGGAGGCGGGGGCTTACGAGCAGTACTTC.